This TCR beta chain was sequenced during a study of Ad26.COV2.S vaccination and SARS-CoV-2 variants. At the level of the study: Once, or twice with 56 days between doses, Ad26.COV2.S was given intramuscularly.

The treatment here: some 20 received Ad26.COV2.S at low or high dose, single or two shots; several received placebo; per-sample allocation not given. Collection of the samples took place on day 63 after the first injection of vaccine or placebo. Study outcomes and limitations: Total T cell responses were possibly underestimated by TCR breadth and depth analyses. Spike-specific TCR breadth was greater after Ad26.COV2.S than placebo.

Points on this clone: Its antigen remains unknown.

Produced via immunoSEQ multiplex PCR; TCRdb's table is partial and in-frame only. The sample gives around 400,000 clones, 80% to 90% of which show up once; around 7% is in the top ten. The CDR3 is 14 amino acids. Germline CDR1 and CDR2: LNHDA and SQIVND (reference sequence). Trimming cost V 2 bases and J 5 bases; bases outside gene matches: 5. The V and J genes are TRBV19 and TRBJ2-7; 8 nucleotides line up with TRBD2. The sample in question was peripheral blood, obtained in a trial of Ad26.COV2.S vaccine versus placebo. The clonotype was recovered from a person aged 18-60 years who received the Ad26.COV2.S COVID-19 vaccine or a placebo. The CDR3 DNA reads TGTGCCAGTAGTATACAAGCGGGAGCCCACGAGCAGTACTTC. This translates into CASSIQAGAHEQYF.